The rows below give T cell receptor beta chains drawn from one sample of a study of blood T cell repertoires in COVID-19. The method was immunoSEQ multiplex PCR; TCRdb's version includes in-frame clones alone and lacks a portion of them. The sample gives over 120,000 clones, roughly 84% of which show up once; roughly two fifths is in the top ten. The sequencing sample was made of peripheral blood. The receptors were sampled from a human donor in a cohort sampled during active COVID-19. The CDR3 runs from the conserved cysteine through the conserved F or W. Each record gives: D gene, clone size, V gene, J gene, CDR3 protein, CDR3 DNA. A D gene is named only where the DNA matches it firmly. Rows may omit the clone size; those that give it use once, few, many or a size class.

d_call: .; clone_size: few; v_call: TRBV30; j_call: TRBJ1-4; cdr3_aa: CAGQAGPGEKLFF; cdr3_nt: TGTGCCGGCCAAGCCGGCCCCGGGGAAAAACTGTTTTTT
d_call: .; clone_size: .; v_call: TRBV4-2; j_call: TRBJ2-2; cdr3_aa: CASSQVKLGDTGELFF; cdr3_nt: TGTGCCAGCAGCCAAGTTAAGCTAGGCGACACCGGGGAGCTGTTTTTT
d_call: TRBD1; clone_size: .; v_call: TRBV5-1; j_call: TRBJ2-7; cdr3_aa: CASSLDRAEYEQYF; cdr3_nt: TGCGCCAGCAGTCTCGACAGGGCCGAGTACGAGCAGTACTTC
d_call: .; clone_size: .; v_call: TRBV9; j_call: TRBJ2-3; cdr3_aa: CASSALLGSTDTQYF; cdr3_nt: TGTGCCAGCAGCGCCTTATTGGGCAGCACAGATACGCAGTATTTT
d_call: .; clone_size: .; v_call: TRBV5-4; j_call: TRBJ2-7; cdr3_aa: CASSSPGQRSEQYF; cdr3_nt: TGTGCCAGCAGCTCCCCCGGACAGAGGTCCGAGCAGTACTTC
d_call: .; clone_size: once; v_call: TRBV10-3; j_call: TRBJ1-2; cdr3_aa: CAISESGARGYTF; cdr3_nt: TGTGCCATCAGTGAGTCGGGGGCGCGGGGCTACACCTTC
d_call: TRBD1; clone_size: .; v_call: TRBV19; j_call: TRBJ2-2; cdr3_aa: CASSSGQGRSGELFF; cdr3_nt: TGTGCCAGTAGTAGCGGACAGGGTAGAAGCGGGGAGCTGTTTTTT
d_call: .; clone_size: .; v_call: TRBV19; j_call: TRBJ2-7; cdr3_aa: CASSTPPGEQYF; cdr3_nt: TGTGCCAGTAGTACTCCTCCGGGTGAGCAGTACTTC
d_call: .; clone_size: many; v_call: TRBV5-5; j_call: TRBJ1-5; cdr3_aa: CASSLGSSNQPQHF; cdr3_nt: TGTGCCAGCAGCTTGGGGAGTAGCAATCAGCCCCAGCATTTT
d_call: .; clone_size: .; v_call: TRBV5-4; j_call: TRBJ1-6; cdr3_aa: CASSGGFGSNSPLHF; cdr3_nt: TGTGCCAGCAGCGGTGGCTTCGGGAGTAATTCACCCCTCCACTTT
d_call: TRBD1; clone_size: .; v_call: TRBV10-3; j_call: TRBJ1-2; cdr3_aa: CAISERPADRGYGYTF; cdr3_nt: TGTGCCATCAGTGAAAGGCCGGCGGACAGGGGCTATGGCTACACCTTC
d_call: TRBD1; clone_size: .; v_call: TRBV6-5; j_call: TRBJ1-2; cdr3_aa: CASSYFPGQGARGYTF; cdr3_nt: TGTGCCAGCAGTTACTTCCCGGGACAGGGGGCGCGTGGCTACACCTTC
d_call: .; clone_size: .; v_call: TRBV9; j_call: TRBJ2-2; cdr3_aa: CASNLLGTAGNTGELFF; cdr3_nt: TGTGCCAGCAACCTCCTCGGGACTGCAGGGAACACCGGGGAGCTGTTTTTT
d_call: .; clone_size: .; v_call: TRBV21-1; j_call: TRBJ1-1; cdr3_aa: CASSKGQENTEAFF; cdr3_nt: TGTGCCAGCAGCAAAGGACAGGAGAACACTGAAGCTTTCTTT
d_call: .; clone_size: .; v_call: TRBV4-2; j_call: TRBJ2-1; cdr3_aa: CASSQYFTYNEQFF; cdr3_nt: TGTGCCAGCAGCCAATACTTTACGTACAATGAGCAGTTCTTC
d_call: .; clone_size: .; v_call: TRBV11-2; j_call: TRBJ1-2; cdr3_aa: CASSSLQGRAGFYGYTF; cdr3_nt: TGTGCCAGCAGCTCCCTTCAGGGCAGGGCGGGATTTTATGGCTACACCTTC
d_call: TRBD2; clone_size: .; v_call: TRBV7-2; j_call: TRBJ2-5; cdr3_aa: CASSSTSGGQETQYF; cdr3_nt: TGTGCCAGCAGCTCGACTAGCGGGGGACAAGAGACCCAGTACTTC
d_call: .; clone_size: .; v_call: TRBV19; j_call: TRBJ2-3; cdr3_aa: CAIGRQGTDTQYF; cdr3_nt: TGTGCCATTGGAAGACAGGGCACAGATACGCAGTATTTT
d_call: .; clone_size: .; v_call: TRBV4-3; j_call: TRBJ2-5; cdr3_aa: CASSQGSGQETQYF; cdr3_nt: TGCGCCAGCAGCCAAGGGTCAGGGCAAGAGACCCAGTACTTC
d_call: .; clone_size: .; v_call: TRBV3-1/TRBV3-2; j_call: TRBJ2-3; cdr3_aa: CASSQQSKGTDTQYF; cdr3_nt: TGTGCCAGCAGCCAACAAAGCAAAGGCACAGATACGCAGTATTTT
d_call: TRBD1; clone_size: .; v_call: TRBV2; j_call: TRBJ2-7; cdr3_aa: CASRGDRGYEQYF; cdr3_nt: TGTGCCAGCAGGGGGGACAGGGGTTACGAGCAGTACTTC
d_call: .; clone_size: .; v_call: TRBV7-2; j_call: TRBJ1-3; cdr3_aa: CASSFRAGNTIYF; cdr3_nt: TGTGCCAGCAGTTTCAGGGCTGGAAACACCATATATTTT
d_call: TRBD2; clone_size: .; v_call: TRBV7-2; j_call: TRBJ2-3; cdr3_aa: CASSPGLASDTQYF; cdr3_nt: TGTGCCAGCAGCCCGGGACTAGCTTCAGATACGCAGTATTTT
d_call: .; clone_size: .; v_call: TRBV12-5; j_call: TRBJ2-5; cdr3_aa: CASGSEKSETQYF; cdr3_nt: TGTGCTAGTGGTTCGGAGAAGTCAGAGACCCAGTACTTC
d_call: TRBD1; clone_size: .; v_call: TRBV18; j_call: TRBJ2-4; cdr3_aa: CASSPIGGQGPGGQYF; cdr3_nt: TGTGCCAGCTCACCGATTGGGGGACAGGGTCCAGGAGGGCAGTACTTC
d_call: TRBD1; clone_size: .; v_call: TRBV2; j_call: TRBJ1-5; cdr3_aa: CASSLRMGQGGGQPQHF; cdr3_nt: TGTGCCAGCAGCCTGAGGATGGGACAGGGGGGGGGTCAGCCCCAGCATTTT
d_call: .; clone_size: few; v_call: TRBV5-6; j_call: TRBJ2-2; cdr3_aa: CASSLREWTGELFF; cdr3_nt: TGTGCCAGCAGCTTACGGGAGTGGACCGGGGAGCTGTTTTTT
d_call: .; clone_size: few; v_call: TRBV5-4; j_call: TRBJ2-3; cdr3_aa: CASSLEGVTDTQYF; cdr3_nt: TGTGCCAGCAGCTTGGAAGGGGTCACAGATACGCAGTATTTT
d_call: TRBD1; clone_size: .; v_call: TRBV27; j_call: TRBJ1-5; cdr3_aa: CASSLSIRGNQPQHF; cdr3_nt: TGTGCCAGCAGTTTATCGATCAGGGGGAACCAGCCCCAGCATTTT
d_call: .; clone_size: once; v_call: TRBV7-2; j_call: TRBJ2-6; cdr3_aa: CASSLRQQRANVLTF; cdr3_nt: TGTGCCAGCAGCCTCCGACAGCAAAGGGCCAACGTCCTGACTTTC
d_call: TRBD1; clone_size: .; v_call: TRBV6-5; j_call: TRBJ1-6; cdr3_aa: CASSYRTGVSPLHF; cdr3_nt: TGTGCCAGCAGTTACAGGACAGGGGTCTCACCCCTCCACTTT
d_call: TRBD2; clone_size: .; v_call: TRBV27; j_call: TRBJ2-2; cdr3_aa: CASRGLAMTGELFF; cdr3_nt: TGTGCCAGCCGGGGACTAGCAATGACCGGGGAGCTGTTTTTT
d_call: TRBD1; clone_size: .; v_call: TRBV29-1; j_call: TRBJ1-2; cdr3_aa: CSGKTGGDYGYTF; cdr3_nt: TGCAGCGGCAAGACAGGGGGCGACTATGGCTACACCTTC
d_call: TRBD1; clone_size: .; v_call: TRBV19; j_call: TRBJ2-6; cdr3_aa: CASRPDRGSGANVLTF; cdr3_nt: TGTGCCAGTAGGCCCGACAGGGGCTCCGGGGCCAACGTCCTGACTTTC
d_call: .; clone_size: few; v_call: TRBV6-5; j_call: TRBJ1-1; cdr3_aa: CASWGQDARTEAFF; cdr3_nt: TGTGCCAGCTGGGGGCAGGACGCGAGGACTGAAGCTTTCTTT
d_call: .; clone_size: .; v_call: TRBV7-9; j_call: TRBJ1-5; cdr3_aa: CASSKTGNQPQHF; cdr3_nt: TGTGCCAGCAGCAAAACAGGGAATCAGCCCCAGCATTTT
d_call: .; clone_size: once; v_call: TRBV24-1; j_call: TRBJ2-5; cdr3_aa: CATSDLSGGSGETQYF; cdr3_nt: TGTGCCACCAGTGATTTATCCGGGGGTAGTGGGGAGACCCAGTACTTC
d_call: .; clone_size: .; v_call: TRBV28; j_call: TRBJ2-1; cdr3_aa: CASSRGWNEQFF; cdr3_nt: TGTGCCAGCAGTCGTGGCTGGAATGAGCAGTTCTTC
d_call: .; clone_size: .; v_call: TRBV11-2; j_call: TRBJ1-1; cdr3_aa: CASSLSRVTEAFF; cdr3_nt: TGTGCCAGCAGCTTGTCGCGGGTTACTGAAGCTTTCTTT
d_call: .; clone_size: once; v_call: TRBV3-1/TRBV3-2; j_call: TRBJ2-1; cdr3_aa: CASSLLWGGQGEQFF; cdr3_nt: TGTGCCAGCAGCCTCCTATGGGGGGGGCAGGGTGAGCAGTTCTTC
d_call: .; clone_size: .; v_call: TRBV29-1; j_call: TRBJ2-5; cdr3_aa: CSVEGGLRGRARGTQYF; cdr3_nt: TGCAGCGTTGAAGGGGGCCTCCGGGGCAGGGCCAGGGGGACCCAGTACTTC
d_call: TRBD1; clone_size: .; v_call: TRBV12-5; j_call: TRBJ1-1; cdr3_aa: CASGHQRGLGTEAFF; cdr3_nt: TGTGCTAGTGGCCATCAGAGGGGGCTGGGCACTGAAGCTTTCTTT
d_call: .; clone_size: .; v_call: TRBV27; j_call: TRBJ1-4; cdr3_aa: CASSFRGGRAANEKLFF; cdr3_nt: TGTGCCAGCAGTTTTCGGGGTGGGAGGGCGGCTAATGAAAAACTGTTTTTT
d_call: TRBD1; clone_size: .; v_call: TRBV12-3/TRBV12-4; j_call: TRBJ1-2; cdr3_aa: CASNRDRISTCTF; cdr3_nt: TGTGCCAGCAACCGGGACAGAATCTCAACGTGCACCTTC
d_call: .; clone_size: few; v_call: TRBV5-1; j_call: TRBJ2-7; cdr3_aa: CASSFTTGLDYEQYF; cdr3_nt: TGCGCCAGCAGTTTCACGACAGGACTTGACTACGAGCAGTACTTC
d_call: TRBD2; clone_size: once; v_call: TRBV7-2; j_call: TRBJ2-1; cdr3_aa: CASSLSGRSYNEQFF; cdr3_nt: TGTGCCAGCAGCTTAAGCGGGAGAAGCTACAATGAGCAGTTCTTC
d_call: .; clone_size: once; v_call: TRBV2; j_call: TRBJ2-4; cdr3_aa: CASSGPGTPPLAKNIQYF; cdr3_nt: TGTGCCAGCAGCGGGCCCGGGACACCCCCCCTAGCCAAAAACATTCAGTACTTC
d_call: .; clone_size: few; v_call: TRBV3-1/TRBV3-2; j_call: TRBJ1-1; cdr3_aa: CASSQDFSQGSTKGPNTEAFF; cdr3_nt: TGTGCCAGCAGCCAAGATTTTTCCCAGGGTTCAACCAAAGGCCCGAACACTGAAGCTTTCTTT
d_call: TRBD1; clone_size: .; v_call: TRBV19; j_call: TRBJ1-4; cdr3_aa: CASSFERGQVDEKLFF; cdr3_nt: TGTGCCAGTAGCTTCGAGCGGGGACAGGTAGATGAAAAACTGTTTTTT
d_call: TRBD2; clone_size: few; v_call: TRBV28; j_call: TRBJ2-1; cdr3_aa: CASTAGGTGGNEQFF; cdr3_nt: TGTGCCAGCACCGCGGGAGGCACGGGGGGCAATGAGCAGTTCTTC
d_call: TRBD2; clone_size: once; v_call: TRBV7-3; j_call: TRBJ2-3; cdr3_aa: CASSSGLAVPDTQYF; cdr3_nt: TGTGCCAGCAGCTCGGGACTAGCGGTCCCAGATACGCAGTATTTT
d_call: .; clone_size: .; v_call: TRBV5-4; j_call: TRBJ1-1; cdr3_aa: CASSPRLGGGTEAFF; cdr3_nt: TGTGCCAGCAGTCCTCGGTTGGGTGGCGGCACTGAAGCTTTCTTT
d_call: .; clone_size: .; v_call: TRBV7-7; j_call: TRBJ2-5; cdr3_aa: CASSLGYGTPYQETQYF; cdr3_nt: TGTGCCAGCAGCTTAGGTTACGGGACACCGTACCAAGAGACCCAGTACTTC
d_call: TRBD2; clone_size: .; v_call: TRBV5-1; j_call: TRBJ2-1; cdr3_aa: CASSVALAGINNEQFF; cdr3_nt: TGCGCCAGCAGCGTAGCGCTAGCGGGTATTAACAATGAGCAGTTCTTC
d_call: TRBD2; clone_size: .; v_call: TRBV25-1; j_call: TRBJ2-5; cdr3_aa: CASSEGREAETQYF; cdr3_nt: TGTGCCAGCAGTGAGGGGCGGGAGGCGGAGACCCAGTACTTC
d_call: TRBD2; clone_size: .; v_call: TRBV7-8; j_call: TRBJ2-2; cdr3_aa: CASSHGLAGGNTGELFF; cdr3_nt: TGTGCCAGCAGCCACGGACTAGCGGGAGGGAACACCGGGGAGCTGTTTTTT
d_call: TRBD2; clone_size: .; v_call: TRBV7-2; j_call: TRBJ2-1; cdr3_aa: CASSLARRGGPAEQFF; cdr3_nt: TGTGCCAGCAGCTTAGCGAGGCGGGGGGGGCCTGCTGAGCAGTTCTTC
d_call: TRBD2; clone_size: .; v_call: TRBV3-1/TRBV3-2; j_call: TRBJ2-3; cdr3_aa: CASSRSGTSFTDTQYF; cdr3_nt: TGTGCCAGCAGTCGATCCGGGACTAGCTTCACAGATACGCAGTATTTT
d_call: .; clone_size: .; v_call: TRBV27; j_call: TRBJ2-1; cdr3_aa: CASTSRVPSSYNEQFF; cdr3_nt: TGTGCCAGCACCTCGCGGGTCCCAAGCTCCTACAATGAGCAGTTCTTC
d_call: .; clone_size: .; v_call: TRBV5-4; j_call: TRBJ1-2; cdr3_aa: CASSRGGLSGGYTF; cdr3_nt: TGTGCCAGCAGCCGCGGGGGGTTATCAGGTGGCTACACCTTC